This TCR beta chain was identified in a study of spatial heterogeneity in lung cancer. The time point: sample taken at primary tumor resection. Unsorted whole RNA samples from tumor, nontumor lung or frozen PBMC were sequenced. The presence of a unique molecular identifier marked each TCR cDNA molecule. TCRdb re-analysed the 5' RACE reads in MiXCR, keeping a single row per CDR3 protein. The data contain around 14,000 distinct CDR3 sequences, 9.5% to 14% of them seen just once; the ten biggest clones take up approximately 30%. Germline V gene sequence: CDR1 DFQATT, CDR2 SNEGSKA (reference sequence). V shed 8 bases, J shed 3 bases, and the junction held 7 bases outside the gene matches. There are 12 residues in the CDR3.

The chain recombines TRBV20-1 with TRBJ2-7, with 7 bases aligning to TRBD1. The sequenced sample was PBMCs, obtained at surgery. This sequence originates from a female donor with early-stage non-small cell lung cancer. The CDR3 DNA is TGCAGTTCTCCGGGACAGCTCTACGAGCAGTACTTC. It yields the protein CSSPGQLYEQYF.